The 25 T cell receptor beta chains in this list originate from one sample, sequenced in a study of T-cell memory formation after mild COVID-19. TCRdb reprocessed the 5' RACE reads with MiXCR, giving one entry per CDR3 protein. Of about 420,000 distinct CDR3 sequences in the sample, more than 20% are singletons; the top ten hold roughly 14%. The sequenced sample consisted of PBMCs or a T cell subset sorted from them (not recorded which). These receptors were collected from an adult woman who had mild COVID-19 (a few samples of this study predate the infection). Cell type and time point are not known.

The table lists this clonotype with a few counts. The CDR3 loop is CASSLQTGEQYF. In DNA form, the CDR3 reads TGCGCCAGCAGCTTGCAGACTGGCGAGCAGTACTTC. The chain employs TRBV5-1 and TRBJ2-7; no clear D gene. The CDR3 contains 12 residues. V was shortened by 1 base and J by 6 bases, with 8 bases between the two germline ends. Germline V CDR1 and CDR2: SGHRS, YFSETQ. The whole variable domain, filled in from reference TRBV5-1 and TRBJ2-7, reads KAGVTQTPRYLIKTRGQQVTLSCSPISGHRSVSWYQQTPGQGLQFLFEYFSETQRNKGNFPGRFSGRQFSNSRSEMNVSTLELGDSALYLCASSLQTGEQYFGPGTRLTVT.

This clonotype was detected a few times. This chain connects TRBV5-1 to TRBJ2-7; TRBD2 matches at 9 bases. Per the germline V gene, CDR1 is SGHRS and CDR2 is YFSETQ. With 4 bases clipped from V and 5 bases from J, the junction kept 16 bases outside the gene matches. The CDR3 length is 17 residues. The CDR3: CASSSLFVAGAVHEQYF. The CDR3 DNA follows: TGCGCCAGCAGCAGCTTGTTCGTAGCGGGAGCGGTCCACGAGCAGTACTTC.

This clonotype was counted only a few times. J is TRBJ1-2 and V is TRBV3-1; no reliable D call. CDR1 is LGHDT and CDR2 is YNNKEL in the germline V gene (reference sequence). V gave up 1 base and J gave up 4 bases, with 7 bases separating them. This CDR3 spans 13 amino acids. The CDR3 DNA sequence: TGTGCCAGCAGCCAAGGGCGGATCTATGGCTACACCTTC. Its translation: CASSQGRIYGYTF.

The chain has TRBV4-1 and TRBJ1-2, with 7 bases that match TRBD1. CDR1 and CDR2 (germline): MGHRA, YSYEKL. Trimming removed 2 bases from V and 1 base from J; junction bases left unmatched: 7. There are 16 residues in the CDR3. CDR3 sequence: CASSQTLTGINYGYTF. CDR3 DNA: TGCGCCAGCAGCCAAACTTTGACAGGGATTAACTATGGCTACACCTTC.

This sequence joins TRBV6-6 and TRBJ1-2; no clear D gene. Germline V gene lookup returns CDR1 MNHNY and CDR2 SVGAGI (reference sequence). This CDR3 is built from 17 residues. Trimming pared 0 bases from V and 5 bases from J, leaving 19 bases between. CDR3 region: CASSYSIGGRGIYGYTF. The CDR3 DNA follows: TGTGCCAGCAGTTACTCGATTGGAGGCCGAGGGATTTATGGCTACACCTTC.

In this sample, this clonotype turned up many times. This sequence joins TRBV14 and TRBJ2-2; unclear D gene. The CDR3 sequence is 11 residues long. Germline CDR1 SGHDN, CDR2 FVKESK. Trimming removed 1 base from V and 6 bases from J, with 0 bases in between. The CDR3 DNA is TGTGCCAGCAGCCAAGCCGGGGAGCTGTTTTTT. Protein: CASSQAGELFF.

This rearrangement joins TRBV20-1 to TRBJ2-1; unclear D gene. V gave up 3 bases and J gave up 5 bases, with 2 bases separating them. This CDR3 contains 10 residues. Looked up from germline, CDR1 is DFQATT and CDR2 is SNEGSKA (reference sequence). The CDR3 nucleotides read TGCAGTGCTAGTAACAATGAGCAGTTCTTC. This translates into CSASNNEQFF.

The CDR3 protein is CASSSQLSGGTGELFF. The CDR3 coding sequence is TGTGCCAGCAGCTCGCAACTAAGCGGGGGGACCGGGGAGCTGTTTTTT. This rearrangement joins TRBV5-4 to TRBJ2-2, with TRBD2 matching 9 bases. The ends lost 3 bases at V and 5 bases at J; junction bases unmatched: 8. CDR3 length equals 16 residues. From germline, CDR1 is SGHNT and CDR2 YYREEE (reference sequence). Together with reference TRBV5-4 and TRBJ2-2, the CDR3 gives the full variable domain: ETGVTQSPTHLIKTRGQQVTLRCSSQSGHNTVSWYQQALGQGPQFIFQYYREEENGRGNFPPRFSGLQFPNYSSELNVNALELDDSALYLCASSSQLSGGTGELFFGEGSRLTVL.

The table lists this clonotype with a few counts. The genes are TRBV7-9 and TRBJ1-4, with TRBD1 matching 8 bases. The CDR3 length is 16 residues. CDR1 SEHNR and CDR2 FQNEAQ come from the germline V gene (reference sequence). V was clipped by 5 bases and J by 7 bases; unmatched bases: 12. Here the CDR3 reads CASSPRRTGRGEKLFF. The DNA of the CDR3 is TGTGCCAGCAGCCCCCGCCGGACAGGGAGGGGTGAAAAACTGTTTTTT.

The rearrangement links TRBV30 to TRBJ2-7, with a possible D match to TRBD2 (5 bases). V lost 0 bases to trimming and J lost 4 bases, with 10 bases between them. The CDR3 totals 13 residues. Germline-derived CDR1 and CDR2 are GTSNPN and SVGIG (reference sequence). The CDR3, as DNA: TGTGCCTGGAGTGTACAACTAGAATACGAGCAGTACTTC. It translates to CAWSVQLEYEQYF.

This clonotype occurred once. V is TRBV6-5 and J is TRBJ2-7, with 9 bases matching TRBD1. The CDR3 sequence is 13 residues long. The V and J ends lost 4 bases and 7 bases, in that order; junction bases with no gene match: 5. The germline gives CDR1 MNHEY, CDR2 SVGAGI. The CDR3 reads CASSSTGGREQYF. Here the CDR3 DNA reads TGTGCCAGCAGTTCGACAGGGGGTCGGGAGCAGTACTTC.

This clonotype has a handful of counts. The chain employs TRBV29-1 and TRBJ2-3; possible D gene TRBD1, 5 bases. The CDR3 loop spans 13 amino acids. The V end was cut by 3 bases, the J end by 6 bases, with 13 bases between. Germline V gene data show CDR1 as SQVTM and CDR2 as ANQGSEA. In DNA, the CDR3 is TGCAGCGTTGAGGTGCTAGGGGCCGATACGCAGTATTTT. Its translation: CSVEVLGADTQYF.

In its sample, this clonotype was seen a few times. The CDR3 DNA reads as TGTGCCAGCAGCTTTGGATTCCCCTACGAGCAGTACTTC. Its translation: CASSFGFPYEQYF. The chain employs TRBV7-9 and TRBJ2-7; D is unresolved. The germline V gene encodes CDR1 SEHNR and CDR2 FQNEAQ (reference sequence). Trimming cost V 3 bases and J 2 bases, with 8 bases left between them. CDR3 length: 13 amino acids.

This sequence joins TRBV5-1 and TRBJ1-1; 8 positions agree with TRBD1. This CDR3 spans 14 amino acids. Germline CDR1 is SGHRS and CDR2 is YFSETQ. J gave up 4 bases and V 4 bases, and 6 bases lay outside the gene matches. DNA for the CDR3: TGCGCCAGCAGCCAGACAGGGGCAAGCACTGAAGCTTTCTTT. It yields the protein CASSQTGASTEAFF.

This clonotype has just a few counts. The genes are TRBV7-6 and TRBJ2-1, with D tentatively TRBD2 (6 bases). The germline CDR1 and CDR2 sequences are SGHVS and FNYEAQ. Deletions cut 1 base from V and 9 bases from J, with 16 bases between. This CDR3 comprises 15 residues. The CDR3 protein is CASSLGGGPAGEQFF. DNA of the CDR3: TGTGCCAGCAGCTTAGGGGGAGGACCCGCAGGTGAGCAGTTCTTC. The complete variable domain, with remaining parts taken from reference TRBV7-6 and TRBJ2-1, reads GAGVSQSPRYKVTKRGQDVALRCDPISGHVSLYWYRQALGQGPEFLTYFNYEAQQDKSGLPNDRFSAERPEGSISTLTIQRTEQRDSAMYRCASSLGGGPAGEQFFGPGTRLTVL.

This clonotype was seen a handful of times. The CDR3 DNA reads as TGTGCCAGCAGCCCACCTCCGGGACAGGCCGACGAGCAGTACTTC. The encoded protein is CASSPPPGQADEQYF. This sequence joins TRBV6-5 and TRBJ2-7; 8 nucleotides align to TRBD1. V lost 6 bases to trimming and J lost 5 bases; unmatched junction nucleotides: 12. Germline CDR1 is MNHEY and CDR2 is SVGAGI. The CDR3 loop spans 15 amino acids.

This chain connects TRBV29-1 to TRBJ2-7; tentative D call: TRBD2 (6 bases). With 4 bases removed from V and 4 bases from J, the gap between germline ends came to 14 bases. This CDR3 has 13 amino acids. Per germline, CDR1 SQVTM and CDR2 ANQGSEA. The CDR3 nucleotides read TGCAGCGTTGTTCAGCGGGCGGGTTACGAGCAGTACTTC. It encodes CSVVQRAGYEQYF.

The chain is built from TRBV5-1 and TRBJ2-1, with TRBD2 matching over 8 bases. V trimming: 5 bases; J trimming: 6 bases; junction bases outside the gene matches: 10. The CDR3 covers 15 residues. CDR1 and CDR2 (germline): SGHRS, YFSETQ. The chain's CDR3 is CASSSGLVGLNEQFF. In DNA, the CDR3 is TGCGCCAGCAGTTCGGGACTAGTTGGGCTCAATGAGCAGTTCTTC.

This chain links TRBV5-4 with TRBJ2-2; 11 bases align to TRBD1. Trimming took 3 bases from V and 2 from J; bases not matched to a gene: 3. CDR3 size: 16 residues. Germline V gives CDR1 SGHNT, CDR2 YYREEE (reference sequence). CDR3 bases: TGTGCCAGCAGCTCGGGACAGGGGGTAAACACCGGGGAGCTGTTTTTT. Residues: CASSSGQGVNTGELFF.

This clonotype appeared a few times. The genes are TRBV12-3 or TRBV12-4 and TRBJ2-1; 9 bases fit TRBD2. The ends lost 2 bases at V and 7 bases at J; junction bases unmatched: 6. The CDR3 consists of 15 residues. The CDR3 sequence: CASSLTSGFFNEQFF. The CDR3 nucleotides read TGTGCCAGCAGTTTAACTAGCGGGTTCTTTAATGAGCAGTTCTTC.

The table lists this clonotype with a few counts. The rearrangement links TRBV6-6 to TRBJ2-5; 9 positions match TRBD1. The CDR3 sequence is 14 residues long. Germline-derived CDR1 and CDR2 are MNHNY and SVGAGI (reference sequence). V trimming: 4 bases; J trimming: 5 bases; junction bases outside the gene matches: 5. CDR3 amino acids: CASSFGTGSETQYF. The CDR3 DNA is TGTGCCAGCAGTTTCGGGACAGGGTCGGAGACCCAGTACTTC.

This clonotype was picked up a small number of times. V and J are TRBV7-9 and TRBJ2-5; possibly TRBD2 for D (5 bases). This CDR3 is 16 amino acids long. Germline V CDR1 and CDR2: SEHNR, FQNEAQ (reference sequence). V lost 3 bases to trimming and J lost 5 bases, with 19 bases between them. CDR3 sequence reads: CASSFPTLTGWETQYF. The DNA for the CDR3 is TGTGCCAGCAGCTTCCCAACCTTAACGGGGTGGGAGACCCAGTACTTC.

This clonotype showed up just a few times. The CDR3 sequence is CASRSQTSYNEQFF. Written as DNA, the CDR3 is TGTGCCAGCAGGAGTCAAACCTCCTACAATGAGCAGTTCTTC. The genes are TRBV12-3 or TRBV12-4 and TRBJ2-1; D is undetermined. This CDR3 comprises 14 residues. The V end was cut by 6 bases, the J end by 0 bases, with 9 bases between.

The chain employs TRBV6-5 and TRBJ1-5; 8 bases match TRBD1. The CDR3 loop spans 16 amino acids. J was trimmed by 2 bases and V by 6 bases; bases with no gene match: 9. Per the germline V gene, CDR1 is MNHEY and CDR2 is SVGAGI. The CDR3 bases are TGTGCCAGCAGATCGGACAGGGCGACGGGCAATCAGCCCCAGCATTTT. Protein product: CASRSDRATGNQPQHF.

This clonotype was detected only a few times. This chain connects TRBV6-1 to TRBJ1-6; D not certain. Per the germline V gene, CDR1 is MNHNS and CDR2 is SASEGT. Trimming stripped 3 bases from V and 7 bases from J, with 19 bases between. The CDR3 covers 17 residues. The CDR3 loop is CASSDLPRYTDNSPLHF. The DNA for the CDR3 is TGTGCCAGCAGTGACCTACCCCGGTACACAGACAATTCACCCCTCCACTTT.